This passage covers 20 T cell receptor beta chains from one sample sequenced in a study of blood T cells in healthy people across ages (dated by TCRdb to 2015 to 2017). Library method: 5' RACE. Reads for this sample came from an Illumina HiSeq 2500. A second PCR of roughly 7 to 11 cycles was performed with a sample-barcoded 5' primer and a J-beta primer mix. TCRdb reprocessed the public reads (quality trimming at Q25 with fastp, clone calling with MiXCR) and kept in-frame beta chains. Entries that share a CDR3 protein sequence are merged under the most common genes and DNA. The sample records about 770,000 distinct CDR3 sequences, approximately 48% of which are singletons. The ten largest clones represent roughly 18% of the sample. What was sequenced was blood. The receptors come from a man in his fifties or sixties in good health.

The V and J genes are TRBV11-2 and TRBJ2-1; TRBD2 matches at 9 bases. The V gene end was trimmed by 2 bases and the J gene end by 7 bases; junction bases not matched to a gene: 6. This CDR3 has 15 residues. CDR1 SGHAT and CDR2 FQNNGV come from the germline V gene. The CDR3: CASSLIGGGGNEQFF. CDR3 nucleotide sequence: TGTGCCAGCAGCTTAATAGGCGGGGGGGGGAATGAGCAGTTCTTC.

The chain uses TRBV7-2 and TRBJ1-4; D is unresolved. The V gene's germline CDR1 is SGHTA and CDR2 FQGNSA. Trimming removed 1 base at V and 8 bases at J, with 8 bases between. The CDR3 has 13 residues. DNA for the CDR3: TGTGCCAGCAGCTTAGAGCGGGAGGAAAAACTGTTTTTT. The encoded protein is CASSLEREEKLFF.

This sequence joins TRBV6-2 or TRBV6-3 and TRBJ2-5, with 8 positions matching TRBD2. The germline V gene encodes CDR1 MNHEY and CDR2 SVGEGT. J lost 5 bases, V lost 2 bases, and 16 bases had no gene match. This CDR3 comprises 18 residues. CDR3 residues: CASSYRTGRGVPRETQYF. The CDR3 nucleotides are TGTGCCAGCAGTTACCGTACGGGGCGGGGGGTTCCTAGGGAGACCCAGTACTTC.

The chain uses TRBV28 and TRBJ1-5; D remains unclear. Germline V gives CDR1 MDHEN, CDR2 SYDVKM. Trimming shortened V by 6 bases and J by 3 bases, and 15 bases separated the two germline ends. This CDR3 contains 15 residues. CDR3 DNA: TGTGCCAGCAGCCGACAAGGACGGCTCAATCAGCCCCAGCATTTT. It specifies CASSRQGRLNQPQHF.

This clonotype has more than one count but fewer than ten. The chain joins TRBV13 to TRBJ2-7, with TRBD1 matching over 7 bases. The V gene end was trimmed by 2 bases and the J gene end by 1 base; junction bases not matched to a gene: 2. The CDR3 contains 14 residues. Per the germline V gene, CDR1 is PRHDT and CDR2 is FYEKMQ (reference sequence). CDR3 sequence: CASSLWGQSYEQYF. CDR3 nucleotides: TGTGCCAGCAGCTTATGGGGACAGTCCTACGAGCAGTACTTC.

The CDR3 bases are TGCAGCGTTGAAAAAGGGCAGAAAAACATTCAGTACTTC. It is translated as CSVEKGQKNIQYF. The chain employs TRBV29-1 and TRBJ2-4; D is unclear. Trimming cost V 2 bases and J 4 bases, with 9 bases left between them. The CDR3 is made up of 13 amino acids. In germline, CDR1 is SQVTM, CDR2 ANQGSEA.

As DNA, the CDR3 is TGCGCCAGCAGCTCCCAGACGACGGGAAATGGCTACACCTTC. It encodes CASSSQTTGNGYTF. The chain uses TRBV5-1 and TRBJ1-2; no definite D call. Germline assignment: CDR1 SGHRS and CDR2 YFSETQ. This CDR3 region has 14 residues. V was clipped by 3 bases and J by 6 bases, with 15 bases between them.

This clonotype appeared a few times. The chain couples TRBV7-2 to TRBJ2-1, with D uncertain. V gave up 5 bases and J gave up 10 bases, with 18 bases separating them. The CDR3 spans 14 residues. Per the germline V gene, CDR1 is SGHTA and CDR2 is FQGNSA. The CDR3 coding sequence is TGTGCCAGCAGCCCAGGCGGCTCCTTTCGAGAGCAGTTCTTC. It is translated as CASSPGGSFREQFF.

This clonotype was recorded a few times. V usage is TRBV12-3 or TRBV12-4 and J usage is TRBJ2-3; 13 nucleotides match TRBD2. Trimming at V came to 7 bases and at J to 2 bases, leaving 15 bases not matched to a gene. The CDR3 extends over 19 amino acids. CDR3 DNA: TGTGCCAGCACCTTGAGGGGGGGGGGACTAGCGGGGCTCACAGATACGCAGTATTTT. It yields the protein CASTLRGGGLAGLTDTQYF.

The chain links TRBV6-2 or TRBV6-3 to TRBJ2-7; perhaps TRBD1 as D (5 bases). Germline V gives CDR1 MNHEY, CDR2 SVGEGT. V gave up 6 bases and J gave up 4 bases, with 13 bases separating them. The CDR3 extends over 13 amino acids. CDR3 in amino acids: CASSQTVKYEQYF. As DNA, the CDR3 is TGTGCCAGCAGCCAGACAGTAAAGTACGAGCAGTACTTC.

Written as DNA, the CDR3 is TGTGCCTGGACGGGACTGGGAAATGAGCAGTTCTTC. Translation gives CAWTGLGNEQFF. The chain carries TRBV30 and TRBJ2-1; maybe TRBD2 (6 bases). Trimming took 4 bases from V and 7 from J, leaving 11 bases between them. The CDR3 runs to 12 residues. Germline CDR1 reads GTSNPN; CDR2 reads SVGIG (reference sequence).

Only one count was recorded for this clonotype. The rearrangement links TRBV4-3 to TRBJ2-7, with D possibly matching TRBD1 (5 bases). The V end was cut by 1 base, the J end by 0 bases, with 7 bases between. The length of the CDR3 is 14 residues. Germline CDR1 is LGHNA and CDR2 is YSLEER. In nucleotides, the CDR3 is TGCGCCAGCAGCCAAGCTCAGGGCTCCTACGAGCAGTACTTC. Protein sequence: CASSQAQGSYEQYF.

The chain recombines TRBV12-3 or TRBV12-4 with TRBJ1-5, with 9 nucleotides matching TRBD1. The CDR3 runs to 16 residues. Trimming took 6 bases from V and 4 from J; bases not matched to a gene: 10. In DNA form, the CDR3 reads TGTGCCAGCAGGCCGGGACAGGGTTCCTTTAATCAGCCCCAGCATTTT. It encodes CASRPGQGSFNQPQHF.

As concerns this clonotype: The junction departs from the called germline gene at one end, perhaps through a read error. The chain has TRBV9 and TRBJ2-1; 8 bases match TRBD2. The CDR3 contains 14 residues. The germline CDR1 and CDR2 sequences are SGDLS and YYNGEE. As DNA, the CDR3 is TGTGCCAGCAGCGTTGCGGGGGGTTACAATGGGCAGTTCTTC. Its translation: CASSVAGGYNGQFF.

The rearrangement links TRBV10-1 to TRBJ2-4, with D possibly being TRBD1 (6 bases). In germline, CDR1 is WNHNN, CDR2 SYGVQD (reference sequence). The length of the CDR3 is 18 residues. V was cut by 5 bases and J by 0 bases, with 20 bases left in between. In DNA, the CDR3 is TGCGCCAGCAGTCCGCACAGGGATGGGAATCTAGCCAAAAACATTCAGTACTTC. Translation: CASSPHRDGNLAKNIQYF.

This clonotype was picked up a small number of times. The chain uses TRBV11-2 and TRBJ2-3; possible D gene TRBD2, 5 bases. This CDR3 has 15 residues. CDR1 and CDR2 (germline): SGHAT, FQNNGV. The V and J ends lost 5 bases and 5 bases respectively, with 17 bases between them. The CDR3 DNA reads as TGTGCCAGCAGCGAAACGGGGTCCCCCCAAGATACGCAGTATTTT. Translating gives CASSETGSPQDTQYF.

This clonotype came up many times. The V and J genes are TRBV5-1 and TRBJ2-5; D uncertain. Germline V gene lookup returns CDR1 SGHRS and CDR2 YFSETQ. V was clipped by 4 bases and J by 0 bases, with 7 bases between them. The CDR3 runs to 13 residues. CDR3 region: CASSVGNQETQYF. The CDR3 DNA follows: TGCGCCAGCAGCGTGGGTAACCAAGAGACCCAGTACTTC.

This chain links TRBV28 with TRBJ1-2; perhaps TRBD1 as D (5 bases). The CDR3 covers 13 residues. V dropped 6 bases and J dropped 5 bases, with 13 bases sitting between them. Per germline, CDR1 MDHEN and CDR2 SYDVKM. The CDR3, as DNA: TGTGCCAGCAGGACCGTTGGGACTTATGGCTACACCTTC. Translated: CASRTVGTYGYTF.

The genes are TRBV7-2 and TRBJ1-2, with unresolved D. The germline CDR1 and CDR2 sequences are SGHTA and FQGNSA. CDR3 size: 14 residues. Deletions cut 4 bases from V and 1 base from J, with 10 bases between. CDR3 coding DNA: TGTGCCAGCAGCTCTGCGCGCTTTAACTATGGCTACACCTTC. Translation: CASSSARFNYGYTF.

This clonotype was found a few times. V usage is TRBV20-1 and J usage is TRBJ2-7; no firm D call. This CDR3 spans 11 amino acids. Between the trimmed V and J ends, which lost 6 bases and 6 bases, there was a span of 12 bases. Germline V CDR1 and CDR2: DFQATT, SNEGSKA (reference sequence). The CDR3 nucleotides read TGCAGTGCCCGGTATATGGGCGAGCAGTACTTC. This codes for CSARYMGEQYF.